This T cell receptor (beta chain) originates from a study of blood T cell repertoires in COVID-19. Study-level information: From T cells, B-cell-depleted T cells, or PBMCs came the material, which was cDNA or gDNA.

Profiling relied on immunoSEQ multiplex PCR, and the TCRdb table lists in-frame clones only, not all of them. The data show 200,000 to 300,000 clones, nearly 85% seen once. This receptor was obtained from a human donor in a cohort sampled during active COVID-19. Material for sequencing was peripheral blood.

CDR3 coding DNA: TGTGCCAGCAGTGATTTACAGGGGGCGTCCGGCTACACCTTC. It specifies CASSDLQGASGYTF. V gene TRBV2 combines with J gene TRBJ1-2, with 9 positions matching TRBD1. With V trimmed by 3 bases and J by 8 bases, 7 bases remained unmatched. The germline CDR1 and CDR2 sequences are SNHLY and FYNNEI. The CDR3 is 14 amino acids.